This TCR beta chain was identified during a study of blood T cell repertoires in COVID-19. The ends lost 1 base at V and 1 base at J; junction bases unmatched: 10. The CDR3 spans 17 residues. The germline V gene has CDR1 SGHTA and CDR2 FQGNSA. Generated by immunoSEQ multiplex PCR, the TCRdb table keeps only in-frame clones and is missing some. The sample has approximately 170,000 clones; roughly nine tenths are singletons. This sequence originates from a woman aged 60-75 years with COVID-19, enrolled during active disease. The sample comprised peripheral blood. The rearrangement uses TRBV7-2 and TRBJ2-7, with TRBD2 matching 7 bases. DNA for the CDR3: TGTGCCAGCAGCTTAGAGCGGGGCGGGAGTATTTCCTACGAGCAGTACTTC. Amino acids: CASSLERGGSISYEQYF.